This T cell receptor beta chain was retrieved from a study of shared clonotypes between healthy human individuals. In germline, CDR1 is MNHEY, CDR2 SVGAGI. The CDR3 sequence is 14 residues long. V shed 5 bases and J shed 0 bases, with 8 bases lying between them. About this clone itself: Its specificity is not known.

Broader study findings: Compared with memory subsets, naive subsets generally had larger estimated richness. Sampling included only blood; tissue repertoires likely differ.

The assay was immunoSEQ multiplex PCR, and TCRdb's table has in-frame clones only and misses some. The sample holds 2 million to 2.5 million clones, almost 96% seen once. The rearrangement links TRBV6-5 to TRBJ1-5; no clear D. The origin of this receptor is a man between 18 and 35 years old in good health. The sequenced sample consisted of naive CD4+ T cells sorted from blood. Sample subset: CD45RA+ positively selected. CDR3 sequence: CASSTVASNQPQHF. In nucleotides, the CDR3 is TGTGCCAGCAGTACGGTGGCTAGCAATCAGCCCCAGCATTTT.